These 8 T cell receptor beta chains share one sample of origin, sequenced in a study of cytomegalovirus exposure and HLA in healthy donors. Libraries were prepared by immunoSEQ multiplex PCR; TCRdb keeps only in-frame clonotypes and omits some of them. The sample records some 150,000 clones, around 93% being singletons. Sequences were obtained from PBMCs. Receptors were obtained from a man younger than 30 in good health and CMV-seropositive.

The genes are TRBV27 and TRBJ2-5; no reliable D call. V was clipped by 5 bases and J by 4 bases, with 14 bases between them. Germline V gene lookup returns CDR1 MNHEY and CDR2 SMNVEV (reference sequence). CDR3 size: 14 residues. The CDR3 coding sequence is TGTGCCAGCAGTCCCGTAGGCTCGGGAGAGACCCAGTACTTC. It translates to CASSPVGSGETQYF.

V is TRBV10-3 and J is TRBJ2-7; 9 bases map to TRBD2. The CDR3 runs to 16 residues. CDR1 is ENHRY, CDR2 SYGVKD, per germline. With 3 bases clipped from V and 2 bases from J, the junction kept 8 bases outside the gene matches. CDR3 nucleotides: TGTGCCATCAGTGAAACCTGGACTAGCGAGACCTACGAGCAGTACTTC. This gives the protein CAISETWTSETYEQYF.

DNA of the CDR3: TGTGCCAGCACCGAGGGGGAAGAATCGAATCAGCCCCAGCATTTT. It encodes CASTEGEESNQPQHF. The V and J genes are TRBV2 and TRBJ1-5; the D gene is possibly TRBD1 (6 bases). CDR1 and CDR2 from the germline V gene are SNHLY and FYNNEI. V dropped 7 bases and J dropped 4 bases, with 17 bases sitting between them. There are 15 residues in the CDR3.

V and J are TRBV5-6 and TRBJ2-1; 10 bases agree with TRBD2. Germline trimming cut 5 bases from V and 7 bases from J; bases unmatched to any gene: 9. CDR1 SGHDT and CDR2 YYEEEE come from the germline V gene. The CDR3 runs to 15 residues. CDR3 in amino acids: CASRLGTSDLNEQFF. In nucleotides, the CDR3 is TGTGCCAGCAGACTTGGGACTAGCGACTTGAATGAGCAGTTCTTC.

The V gene is TRBV15, the J gene TRBJ2-4; 8 bases map to TRBD1. J was trimmed by 8 bases and V by 6 bases; bases with no gene match: 6. Germline V gene data show CDR1 as LNHNV and CDR2 as YYDKDF (reference sequence). The CDR3 covers 13 residues. The CDR3 reads CATRGSGQDIQYF. CDR3 nucleotide sequence: TGTGCCACCAGGGGGTCGGGACAGGACATTCAGTACTTC.

Here the CDR3 DNA reads TGTGCCAGCAGGCCAGATACTAGGTTGGGAGCTTTCTTT. It is translated as CASRPDTRLGAFF. The V gene is TRBV6-5, the J gene TRBJ1-1; D unresolved. V was cut by 6 bases and J by 10 bases, with 18 bases left in between. This CDR3 comprises 13 residues. Germline CDR1 MNHEY, CDR2 SVGAGI.

The rearrangement links TRBV2 to TRBJ2-7, with D possibly TRBD2 on 6 matching bases. Per germline, CDR1 SNHLY and CDR2 FYNNEI. Trimming took off 8 bases at V and 1 base at J, with 18 bases between the two ends. The CDR3 totals 15 residues. CDR3 protein: CASRGLGGWSYEQYF. Here the CDR3 DNA reads TGTGCCAGCCGGGGGTTAGGAGGATGGTCCTACGAGCAGTACTTC.

The rearrangement uses TRBV10-2 and TRBJ2-7, with D possibly TRBD2 on 5 matching bases. The CDR3 has 16 amino acids. V was clipped by 5 bases and J by 0 bases, with 17 bases between them. The germline V gene has CDR1 WSHSY and CDR2 SAAADI. The CDR3 region has the DNA TGCGCCAGCAGTAAACTAGGTCCGGCGTACTCCTACGAGCAGTACTTC. Protein product: CASSKLGPAYSYEQYF.